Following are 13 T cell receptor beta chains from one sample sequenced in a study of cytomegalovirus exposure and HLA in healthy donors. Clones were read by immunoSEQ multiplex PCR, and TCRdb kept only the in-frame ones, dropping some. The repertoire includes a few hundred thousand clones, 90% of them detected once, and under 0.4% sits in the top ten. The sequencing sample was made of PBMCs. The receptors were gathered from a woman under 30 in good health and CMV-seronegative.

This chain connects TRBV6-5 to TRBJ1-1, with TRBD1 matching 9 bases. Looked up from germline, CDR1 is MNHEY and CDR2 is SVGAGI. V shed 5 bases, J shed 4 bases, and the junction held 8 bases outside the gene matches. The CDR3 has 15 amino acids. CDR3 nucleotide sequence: TGTGCCAGCAGTCCTCGACAGGGGGGCATCACTGAAGCTTTCTTT. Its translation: CASSPRQGGITEAFF.

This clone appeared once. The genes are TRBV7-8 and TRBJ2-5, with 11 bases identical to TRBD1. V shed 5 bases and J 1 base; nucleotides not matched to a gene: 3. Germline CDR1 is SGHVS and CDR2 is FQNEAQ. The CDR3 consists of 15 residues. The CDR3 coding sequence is TGTGCCAGCAGCCAAGGACAGGGGGCCCAAGAGACCCAGTACTTC. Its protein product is CASSQGQGAQETQYF.

For the CDR3, the DNA is TGTGCCAGCAGCTTAGGCCCCCCAACGCGGCGGCAAGAGACCCAGTACTTC. Protein product: CASSLGPPTRRQETQYF. The genes are TRBV7-8 and TRBJ2-5; the D is unclear. Trimming stripped 1 base from V and 2 bases from J, with 17 bases between. Per germline, CDR1 SGHVS and CDR2 FQNEAQ. This CDR3 comprises 17 residues.

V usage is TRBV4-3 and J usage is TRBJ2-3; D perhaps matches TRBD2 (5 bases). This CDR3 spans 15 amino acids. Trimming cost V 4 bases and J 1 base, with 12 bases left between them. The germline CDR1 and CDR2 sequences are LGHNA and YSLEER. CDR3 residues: CASSLARRGTDTQYF. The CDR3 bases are TGCGCCAGCAGCCTAGCAAGGCGGGGCACAGATACGCAGTATTTT.

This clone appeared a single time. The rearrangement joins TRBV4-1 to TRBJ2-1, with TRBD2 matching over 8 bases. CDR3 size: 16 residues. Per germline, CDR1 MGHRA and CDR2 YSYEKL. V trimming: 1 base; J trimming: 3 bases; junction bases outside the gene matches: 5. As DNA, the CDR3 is TGCGCCAGCAGCCAAGTGGGACGGGGGGGCTACAATGAGCAGTTCTTC. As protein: CASSQVGRGGYNEQFF.

The CDR3 region is CASSLVMSGANVLTF. Written as DNA, the CDR3 is TGTGCCAGCAGTTTAGTAATGTCTGGGGCCAACGTCCTGACTTTC. The genes are TRBV27 and TRBJ2-6; D is undetermined. The CDR3 runs to 15 residues. V was shortened by 2 bases and J by 1 base, with 6 bases between the two germline ends. Per the germline V gene, CDR1 is MNHEY and CDR2 is SMNVEV (reference sequence).

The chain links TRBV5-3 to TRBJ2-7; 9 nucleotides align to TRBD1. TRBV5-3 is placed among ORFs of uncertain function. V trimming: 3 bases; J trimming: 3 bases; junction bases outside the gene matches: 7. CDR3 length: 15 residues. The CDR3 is CARSSSGTGIYEQYF. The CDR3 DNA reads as TGTGCCAGAAGCTCATCCGGGACAGGGATCTACGAGCAGTACTTC.

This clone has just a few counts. DNA for the CDR3: TGTGCCAGCAGTGAAGGAGAGATAAACTATGGCTACACCTTC. Its translation: CASSEGEINYGYTF. The chain has TRBV25-1 and TRBJ1-2, with D unclear. V was cut by 2 bases and J by 2 bases, with 9 bases left in between. CDR1 is MGHDK, CDR2 SYGVNS, per germline. This CDR3 is built from 14 residues.

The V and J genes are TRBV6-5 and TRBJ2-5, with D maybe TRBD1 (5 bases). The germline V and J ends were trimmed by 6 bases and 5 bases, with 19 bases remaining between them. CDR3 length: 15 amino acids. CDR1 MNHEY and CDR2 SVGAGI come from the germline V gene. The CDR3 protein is CASRKQAGYVETQYF. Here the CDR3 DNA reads TGTGCCAGCAGGAAGCAGGCAGGGTATGTGGAGACCCAGTACTTC.

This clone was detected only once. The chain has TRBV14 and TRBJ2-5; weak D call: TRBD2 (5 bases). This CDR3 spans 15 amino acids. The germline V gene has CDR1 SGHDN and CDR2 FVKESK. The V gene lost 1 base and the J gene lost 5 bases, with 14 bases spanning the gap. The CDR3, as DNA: TGTGCCAGCAGCCAAGTGCTAGCTTCCTGGGAGACCCAGTACTTC. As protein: CASSQVLASWETQYF.

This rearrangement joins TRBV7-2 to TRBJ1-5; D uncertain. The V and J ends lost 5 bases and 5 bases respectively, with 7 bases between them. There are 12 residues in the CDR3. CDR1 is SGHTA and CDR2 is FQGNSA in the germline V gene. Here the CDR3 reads CASSLLDQPQHF. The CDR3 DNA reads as TGTGCCAGCAGCCTACTAGATCAGCCCCAGCATTTT.

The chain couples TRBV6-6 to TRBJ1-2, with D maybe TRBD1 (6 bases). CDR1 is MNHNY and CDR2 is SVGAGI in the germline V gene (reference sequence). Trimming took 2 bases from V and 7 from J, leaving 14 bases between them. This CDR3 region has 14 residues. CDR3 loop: CASSYGGGTSGYTF. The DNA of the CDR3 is TGTGCCAGCAGTTACGGGGGGGGGACATCTGGCTACACCTTC.

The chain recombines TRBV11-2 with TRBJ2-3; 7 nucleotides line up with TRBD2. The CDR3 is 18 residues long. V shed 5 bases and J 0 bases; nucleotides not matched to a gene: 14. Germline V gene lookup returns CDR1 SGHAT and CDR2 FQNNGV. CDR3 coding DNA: TGTGCCAGCAGCCGCGTGACGGGACTAACGTATAGCACAGATACGCAGTATTTT. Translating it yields CASSRVTGLTYSTDTQYF.